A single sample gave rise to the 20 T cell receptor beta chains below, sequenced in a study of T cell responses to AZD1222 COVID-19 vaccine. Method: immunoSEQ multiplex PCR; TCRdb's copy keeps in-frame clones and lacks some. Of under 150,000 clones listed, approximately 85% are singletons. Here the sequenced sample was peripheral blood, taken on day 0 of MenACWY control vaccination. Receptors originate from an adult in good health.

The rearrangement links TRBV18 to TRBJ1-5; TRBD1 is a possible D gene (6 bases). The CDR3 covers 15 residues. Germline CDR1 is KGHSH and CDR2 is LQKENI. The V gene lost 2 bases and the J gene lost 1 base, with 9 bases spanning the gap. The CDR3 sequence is CASSPGQSSNQPQHF. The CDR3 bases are TGTGCCAGCTCACCAGGACAGTCGAGCAATCAGCCCCAGCATTTT.

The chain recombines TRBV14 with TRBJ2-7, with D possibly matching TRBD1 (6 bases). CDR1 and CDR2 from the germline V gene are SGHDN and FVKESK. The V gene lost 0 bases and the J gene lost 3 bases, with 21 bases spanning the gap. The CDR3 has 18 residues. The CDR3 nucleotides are TGTGCCAGCAGCCAAGAACCGGACCTTGTTGGGGGCGGCTACGAGCAGTACTTC. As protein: CASSQEPDLVGGGYEQYF. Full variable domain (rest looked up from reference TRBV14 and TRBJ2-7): EAGVTQFPSHSVIEKGQTVTLRCDPISGHDNLYWYRRVMGKEIKFLLHFVKESKQDESGMPNNRFLAERTGGTYSTLKVQPAELEDSGVYFCASSQEPDLVGGGYEQYFGPGTRLTVT.

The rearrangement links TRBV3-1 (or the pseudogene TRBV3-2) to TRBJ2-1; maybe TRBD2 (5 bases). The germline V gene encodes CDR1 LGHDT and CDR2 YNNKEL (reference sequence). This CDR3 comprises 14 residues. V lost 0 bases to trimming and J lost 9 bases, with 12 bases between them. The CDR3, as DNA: TGTGCCAGCAGCCAAGATCACGGCGGGCGTGAGCAGTTCTTC. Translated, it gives CASSQDHGGREQFF.

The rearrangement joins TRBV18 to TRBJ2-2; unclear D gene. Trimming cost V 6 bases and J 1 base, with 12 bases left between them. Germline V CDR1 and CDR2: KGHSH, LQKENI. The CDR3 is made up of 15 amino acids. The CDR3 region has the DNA TGTGCCAGCTCGCCTACGACAAGGAACACCGGGGAGCTGTTTTTT. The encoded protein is CASSPTTRNTGELFF.

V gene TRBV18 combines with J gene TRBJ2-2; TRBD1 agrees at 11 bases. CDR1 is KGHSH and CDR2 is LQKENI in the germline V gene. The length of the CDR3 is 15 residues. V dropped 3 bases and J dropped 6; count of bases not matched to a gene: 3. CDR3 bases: TGTGCCAGCTCACCCTCGGGACAGGGGGCCGGGGAGCTGTTTTTT. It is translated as CASSPSGQGAGELFF.

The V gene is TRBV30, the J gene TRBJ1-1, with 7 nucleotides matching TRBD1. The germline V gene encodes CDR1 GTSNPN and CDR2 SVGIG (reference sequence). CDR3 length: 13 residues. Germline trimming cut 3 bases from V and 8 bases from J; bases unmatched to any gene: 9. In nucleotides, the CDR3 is TGTGCCTGGAGCATCGGGACAGCGAGGGAAGCTTTCTTT. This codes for CAWSIGTAREAFF.

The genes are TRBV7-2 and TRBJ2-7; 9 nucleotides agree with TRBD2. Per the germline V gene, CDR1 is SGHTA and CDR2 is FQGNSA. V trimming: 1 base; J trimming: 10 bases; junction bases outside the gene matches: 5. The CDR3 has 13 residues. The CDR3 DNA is TGTGCCAGCAGCTTAGGGATAGCGGGGGCCCAGTACTTC. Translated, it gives CASSLGIAGAQYF.

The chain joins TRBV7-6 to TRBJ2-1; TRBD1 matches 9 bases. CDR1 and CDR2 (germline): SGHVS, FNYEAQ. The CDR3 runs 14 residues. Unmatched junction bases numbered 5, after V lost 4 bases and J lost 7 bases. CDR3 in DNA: TGTGCCAGCAGCTATGACAGGGGGTCTAATGAGCAGTTCTTC. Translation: CASSYDRGSNEQFF. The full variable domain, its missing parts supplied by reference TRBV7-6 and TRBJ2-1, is GAGVSQSPRYKVTKRGQDVALRCDPISGHVSLYWYRQALGQGPEFLTYFNYEAQQDKSGLPNDRFSAERPEGSISTLTIQRTEQRDSAMYRCASSYDRGSNEQFFGPGTRLTVL.

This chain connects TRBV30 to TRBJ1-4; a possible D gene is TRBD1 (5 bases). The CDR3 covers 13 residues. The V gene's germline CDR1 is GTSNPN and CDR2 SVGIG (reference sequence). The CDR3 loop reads CAEARGGNEKLFF. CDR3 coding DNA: TGTGCTGAGGCGCGCGGGGGAAATGAAAAACTGTTTTTT.

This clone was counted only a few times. The CDR3 loop is CASSFQGASTEAFF. Written as DNA, the CDR3 is TGTGCCAGCAGCTTTCAGGGCGCCAGCACTGAAGCTTTCTTT. The rearrangement uses TRBV5-8 and TRBJ1-1, with a possible D match to TRBD1 (5 bases). V lost 2 bases and J 4 bases, leaving 12 bases between the germline ends. This CDR3 is built from 14 residues. CDR1 and CDR2 (germline): SGHTS, YDEGEE.

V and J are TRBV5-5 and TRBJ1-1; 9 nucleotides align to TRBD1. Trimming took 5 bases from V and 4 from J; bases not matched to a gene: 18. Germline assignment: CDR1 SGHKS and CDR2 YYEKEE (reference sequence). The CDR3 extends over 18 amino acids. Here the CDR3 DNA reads TGTGCCAGCAGACGCCTGCCCCGACAGGGGGGAGGGAGCACTGAAGCTTTCTTT. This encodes CASRRLPRQGGGSTEAFF.

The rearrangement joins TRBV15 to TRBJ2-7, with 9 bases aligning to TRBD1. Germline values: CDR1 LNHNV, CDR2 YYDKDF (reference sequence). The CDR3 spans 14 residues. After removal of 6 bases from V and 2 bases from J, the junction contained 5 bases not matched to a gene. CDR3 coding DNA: TGTGCCACCAGTCTGGGACAGGGTCCCTACGAGCAGTACTTC. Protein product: CATSLGQGPYEQYF.

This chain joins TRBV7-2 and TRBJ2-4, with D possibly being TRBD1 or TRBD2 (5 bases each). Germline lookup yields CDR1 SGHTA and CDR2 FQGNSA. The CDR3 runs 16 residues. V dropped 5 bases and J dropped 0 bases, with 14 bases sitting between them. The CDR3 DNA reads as TGTGCCAGCAGCGGGACGGGTACTGTAGCCAAAAACATTCAGTACTTC. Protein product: CASSGTGTVAKNIQYF.

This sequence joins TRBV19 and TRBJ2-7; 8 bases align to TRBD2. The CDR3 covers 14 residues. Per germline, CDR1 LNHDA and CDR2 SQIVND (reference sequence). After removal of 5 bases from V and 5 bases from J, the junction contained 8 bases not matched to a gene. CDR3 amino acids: CASSGSDGGDEQYF. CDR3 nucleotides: TGTGCCAGTAGTGGTTCGGACGGGGGGGACGAGCAGTACTTC.

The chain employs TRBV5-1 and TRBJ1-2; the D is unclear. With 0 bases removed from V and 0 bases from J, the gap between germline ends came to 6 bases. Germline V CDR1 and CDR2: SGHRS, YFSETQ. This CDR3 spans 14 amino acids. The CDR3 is CASSLVQSNYGYTF. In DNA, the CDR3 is TGCGCCAGCAGCTTGGTTCAGTCTAACTATGGCTACACCTTC.

The CDR3 sequence is CATSDPKTGGVYGYTF. CDR3 DNA: TGTGCCACCAGTGATCCAAAGACAGGGGGGGTCTATGGCTACACCTTC. The rearrangement uses TRBV24-1 and TRBJ1-2, with 9 bases matching TRBD1. Germline loops: CDR1 KGHDR, CDR2 SFDVKD. V lost 3 bases and J lost 4; bases outside the gene matches: 8. The CDR3 spans 16 residues.

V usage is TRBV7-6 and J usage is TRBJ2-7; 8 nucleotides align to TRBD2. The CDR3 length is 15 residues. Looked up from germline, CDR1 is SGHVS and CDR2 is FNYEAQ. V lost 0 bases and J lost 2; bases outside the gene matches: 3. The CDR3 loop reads CASSLASGGAYEQYF. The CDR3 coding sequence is TGTGCCAGCAGCTTAGCGAGCGGGGGTGCCTACGAGCAGTACTTC.

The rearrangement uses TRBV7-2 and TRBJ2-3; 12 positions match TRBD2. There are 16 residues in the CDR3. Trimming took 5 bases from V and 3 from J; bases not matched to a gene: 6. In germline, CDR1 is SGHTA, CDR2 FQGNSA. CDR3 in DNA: TGTGCCAGCAGCGCCCTAGCGGGGGGGGGTACAGATACGCAGTATTTT. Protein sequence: CASSALAGGGTDTQYF.

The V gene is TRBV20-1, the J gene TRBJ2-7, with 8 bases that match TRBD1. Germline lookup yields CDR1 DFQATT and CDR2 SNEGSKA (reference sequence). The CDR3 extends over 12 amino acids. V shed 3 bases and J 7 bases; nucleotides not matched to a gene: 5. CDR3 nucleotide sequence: TGCAGTGCTAGTCGCCAGGGGGCAGAGCAGTACTTC. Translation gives CSASRQGAEQYF.

In DNA, the CDR3 is TGTGCCAGCAGTTACGGGCTCGGGGGGGGCTACACCTTC. Encoded protein: CASSYGLGGGYTF. The gene calls are TRBV6-5 and TRBJ1-2, with a tentative D call TRBD1 (5 bases). The CDR3 contains 13 residues. CDR1 and CDR2 from the germline V gene are MNHEY and SVGAGI. V lost 2 bases and J lost 8, with 12 bases in between.